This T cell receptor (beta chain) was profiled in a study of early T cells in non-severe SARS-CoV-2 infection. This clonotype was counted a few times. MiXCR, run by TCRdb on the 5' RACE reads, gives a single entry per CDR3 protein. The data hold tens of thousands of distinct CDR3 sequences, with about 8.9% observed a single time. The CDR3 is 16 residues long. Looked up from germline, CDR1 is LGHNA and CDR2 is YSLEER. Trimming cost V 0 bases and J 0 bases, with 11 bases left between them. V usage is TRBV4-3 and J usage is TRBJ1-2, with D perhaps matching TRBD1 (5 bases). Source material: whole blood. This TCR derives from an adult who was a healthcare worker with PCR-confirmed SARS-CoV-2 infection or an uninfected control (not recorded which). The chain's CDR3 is CASSQDIDRPNYGYTF. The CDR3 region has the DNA TGCGCCAGCAGCCAAGATATTGACAGACCTAACTATGGCTACACCTTC.